The 2 T cell receptor beta chains given below trace back to one sample, sequenced in a study of blood T cell repertoires in COVID-19. Data came from immunoSEQ multiplex PCR; TCRdb stores just in-frame clones and leaves some out. Of 170,000 or so clones listed, 85% to 95% are singletons. Sequenced input: peripheral blood. These receptors were collected from a man between 45 and 60 years old with acute or convalescent COVID-19.

The rearrangement joins TRBV6-5 to TRBJ2-7; 9 bases are shared with TRBD1. This CDR3 is 13 amino acids long. V gave up 5 bases and J gave up 6 bases; unmatched junction bases: 5. Germline loops: CDR1 MNHEY, CDR2 SVGAGI. CDR3: CASSHGTGIEQYV. The CDR3 DNA reads TGTGCCAGCAGTCATGGGACAGGGATCGAGCAGTACGTC.

The V gene is TRBV6-5, the J gene TRBJ1-5; D not certain. Between the trimmed V and J ends, which lost 6 bases and 5 bases, there was a span of 5 bases. The CDR3 sequence is 11 residues long. CDR1 and CDR2 from the germline V gene are MNHEY and SVGAGI. The CDR3 DNA follows: TGTGCCAGCAGCCCGTATCAGCCCCAGCATTTT. Amino acid sequence: CASSPYQPQHF.